These 10 T cell receptor beta chains share one sample of origin, sequenced in a study of response to subunit inactivated influenza vaccine (dated by TCRdb to the late 2010s). Library preparation employed RT-PCR. For sequencing, an Illumina HiSeq 2500 was employed. The raw public data were reprocessed by TCRdb itself: fastp quality trimming at Q25, MiXCR clonotype calling, in-frame beta chains only. CDR3 protein sequences are deduplicated, and each keeps its most common genes and DNA. Here the sample has around 750,000 distinct CDR3 sequences; around 20% occur a single time. The ten top clones hold roughly 10% of the sample. The material was PBMCs from blood, obtained roughly 5 days after vaccination. The receptor set was obtained from a man aged 45-65 years who received an inactivated influenza vaccine. Donor details come from another sample of the same person, matched by shared clones.

The J gene is TRBJ2-5, the V gene TRBV25-1; perhaps TRBD1 as D (5 bases). Germline V gives CDR1 MGHDK, CDR2 SYGVNS. With 2 bases removed from V and 4 bases from J, the gap between germline ends came to 14 bases. The CDR3 is 15 residues long. CDR3 residues: CASSEAGAGLETQYF. The CDR3 region has the DNA TGTGCCAGCAGTGAAGCTGGGGCAGGGTTAGAGACCCAGTACTTC.

The chain is built from TRBV7-9 and TRBJ1-2; 8 bases line up with TRBD1. CDR1 SEHNR and CDR2 FQNEAQ come from the germline V gene (reference sequence). The V gene end was trimmed by 5 bases and the J gene end by 4 bases; junction bases not matched to a gene: 12. This CDR3 contains 16 residues. The CDR3 here is CASSHGLQGGAYGYTF. The CDR3 nucleotides read TGTGCCAGCAGCCATGGGCTACAGGGGGGCGCCTATGGCTACACCTTC.

In its sample, this clonotype was seen a few times. The chain links TRBV7-2 to TRBJ2-2, with 13 positions matching TRBD2. Per germline, CDR1 SGHTA and CDR2 FQGNSA. The CDR3 totals 17 residues. V lost 5 bases and J lost 7; bases outside the gene matches: 10. Here the CDR3 reads CASSSLGGLAGHGELFF. CDR3 coding DNA: TGTGCCAGCAGCAGCCTAGGGGGACTAGCGGGACACGGGGAGCTGTTTTTT.

The J gene is TRBJ2-1, the V gene TRBV9, with TRBD2 identical over 10 bases. Trimming removed 4 bases from V and 2 bases from J; junction bases left unmatched: 3. The CDR3 covers 15 residues. From germline, CDR1 is SGDLS and CDR2 YYNGEE. The chain's CDR3 is CASSNLAGAYNEQFF. The CDR3 DNA reads TGTGCCAGCAGCAACCTAGCGGGGGCCTACAATGAGCAGTTCTTC.

The chain joins TRBV4-1 to TRBJ1-2, with D possibly being TRBD1 (5 bases). Germline assignment: CDR1 MGHRA and CDR2 YSYEKL. The CDR3 contains 16 residues. The V end lost 1 base, the J end lost 4 bases, and 16 bases lay between the germline ends. The CDR3 here is CASSQVGAGNAYGYTF. CDR3 nucleotides: TGCGCCAGCAGCCAAGTCGGGGCAGGGAATGCCTATGGCTACACCTTC.

The V call is TRBV7-9, the J call TRBJ2-1; unclear D gene. CDR1 SEHNR and CDR2 FQNEAQ come from the germline V gene (reference sequence). The CDR3 length is 13 residues. The V gene lost 5 bases and the J gene lost 5 bases, with 10 bases spanning the gap. The chain's CDR3 is CASSPGSNNEQFF. Written as DNA, the CDR3 is TGTGCCAGCAGCCCCGGGTCGAACAATGAGCAGTTCTTC. Using reference TRBV7-9 and TRBJ2-1 for the parts outside the CDR3, the full variable domain is DTGVSQNPRHKITKRGQNVTFRCDPISEHNRLYWYRQTLGQGPEFLTYFQNEAQLEKSRLLSDRFSAERPKGSFSTLEIQRTEQGDSAMYLCASSPGSNNEQFFGPGTRLTVL.

This chain uses TRBV20-1 with TRBJ2-1; D uncertain. Germline V CDR1 and CDR2: DFQATT, SNEGSKA (reference sequence). The V end was cut by 5 bases, the J end by 12 bases, with 17 bases between. CDR3 length equals 12 residues. CDR3 protein: CSAGPSRIGQFF. CDR3 nucleotides: TGCAGTGCTGGGCCTTCGCGAATTGGGCAGTTCTTC.

This clonotype occurred a few times. The V and J genes are TRBV5-1 and TRBJ2-1, with TRBD1 matching over 11 bases. CDR3 length: 15 residues. Germline values: CDR1 SGHRS, CDR2 YFSETQ. Germline trimming cut 4 bases from V and 8 bases from J; bases unmatched to any gene: 8. The CDR3 loop reads CASSPRGTGGDEQFF. For the CDR3, the DNA is TGCGCCAGCAGCCCTCGGGGGACAGGGGGAGATGAGCAGTTCTTC.

The chain uses TRBV12-3 or TRBV12-4 and TRBJ2-7; 14 bases map to TRBD2. The ends lost 3 bases at V and 6 bases at J; junction bases unmatched: 7. The CDR3 runs to 16 residues. CDR3 sequence reads: CASSFAPGLAGGEQYF. The DNA of the CDR3 is TGTGCCAGCAGTTTCGCACCAGGACTAGCGGGGGGCGAGCAGTACTTC.

The count of this clonotype is one. This chain uses TRBV29-1 with TRBJ2-1, with no clear D. CDR1 is SQVTM, CDR2 ANQGSEA, per germline. V was clipped by 3 bases and J by 8 bases, with 11 bases between them. This CDR3 spans 12 amino acids. CDR3 loop: CSVDGPRDEQFF. CDR3 DNA: TGCAGCGTTGACGGTCCACGGGATGAGCAGTTCTTC.